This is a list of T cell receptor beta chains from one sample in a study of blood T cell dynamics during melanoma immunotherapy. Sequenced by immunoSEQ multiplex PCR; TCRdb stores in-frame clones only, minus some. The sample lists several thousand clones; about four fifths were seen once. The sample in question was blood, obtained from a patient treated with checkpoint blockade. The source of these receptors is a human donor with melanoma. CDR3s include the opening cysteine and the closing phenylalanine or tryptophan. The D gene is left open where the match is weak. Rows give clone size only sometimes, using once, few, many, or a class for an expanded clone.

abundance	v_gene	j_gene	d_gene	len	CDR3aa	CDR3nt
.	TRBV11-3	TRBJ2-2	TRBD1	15	CASSPDRVVAGELFF	TGTGCCAGCAGCCCGGACAGGGTGGTCGCCGGGGAGCTGTTTTTT
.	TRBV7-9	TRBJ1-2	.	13	CASSLVTPRGYTF	TGTGCCAGCAGCTTAGTAACACCTCGGGGCTACACCTTC
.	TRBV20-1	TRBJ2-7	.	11	CSAREDREQYF	TGCAGTGCTAGGGAAGACAGGGAGCAGTACTTC
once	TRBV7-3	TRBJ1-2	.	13	CASSLMGSKGYTF	TGTGCCAGCAGCTTAATGGGATCGAAGGGCTACACCTTC
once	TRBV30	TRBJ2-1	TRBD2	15	CAWSQIAGAYNEQFF	TGTGCCTGGAGTCAAATAGCGGGGGCCTACAATGAGCAGTTCTTC
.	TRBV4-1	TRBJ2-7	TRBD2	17	CASSQDSLAGGVFEQYF	TGCGCCAGCAGCCAAGATTCGCTAGCGGGAGGGGTATTCGAGCAGTACTTC
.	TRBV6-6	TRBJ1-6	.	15	CASSYGQGNFSPFHF	TGTGCCAGCAGTTACGGTCAGGGGAATTTTTCACCCTTCCACTTT
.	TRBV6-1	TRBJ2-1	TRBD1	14	CACPRDSLYNEQFF	TGTGCCTGCCCTCGGGACAGTTTATACAATGAGCAGTTCTTC
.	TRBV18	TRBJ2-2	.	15	CASSPPVGNTGELFF	TGTGCCAGCTCACCACCGGTCGGGAACACCGGGGAGCTGTTTTTT
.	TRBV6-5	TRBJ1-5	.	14	CASSKSPVNQPQHF	TGTGCCAGCAGTAAGAGTCCAGTTAATCAGCCCCAGCATTTT
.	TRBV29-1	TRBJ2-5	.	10	CSVEIETQYF	TGCAGCGTTGAAATAGAGACCCAGTACTTC
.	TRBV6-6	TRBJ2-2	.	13	CASSPGGPGELFF	TGTGCCAGCAGCCCAGGGGGGCCCGGGGAGCTGTTTTTT
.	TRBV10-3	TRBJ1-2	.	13	CAISRGTNYGYTF	TGTGCCATCAGTCGGGGCACCAACTATGGCTACACCTTC
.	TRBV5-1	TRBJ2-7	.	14	CASSLGGNAYEQYF	TGCGCCAGCAGCTTGGGAGGCAATGCCTACGAGCAGTACTTC
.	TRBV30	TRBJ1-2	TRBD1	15	CAWKSTGTGGRGYTF	TGTGCCTGGAAATCGACCGGGACAGGGGGGAGAGGCTACACCTTC
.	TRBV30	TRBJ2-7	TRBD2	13	CASWTSGSYEQYF	TGTGCCAGCTGGACTAGCGGGAGCTACGAGCAGTACTTC
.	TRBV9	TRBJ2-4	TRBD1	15	CASSSQAGGVNIQYF	TGTGCCAGCAGCTCCCAAGCAGGGGGCGTCAACATTCAGTACTTC
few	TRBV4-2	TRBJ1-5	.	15	CASSSEKTDNQPQHF	TGTGCCAGCAGCTCGGAAAAGACAGACAATCAGCCCCAGCATTTT
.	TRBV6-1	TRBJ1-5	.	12	CASSSTGSAQHF	TGTGCCAGCAGTTCGACGGGTTCAGCCCAGCATTTT
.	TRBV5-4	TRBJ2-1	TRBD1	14	CASSLGQGVIEQFF	TGTGCCAGCAGCTTGGGACAGGGGGTAATTGAGCAGTTCTTC
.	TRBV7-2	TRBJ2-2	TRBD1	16	CASSLRDRANTGELFF	TGTGCCAGCAGCCTAAGGGACAGGGCGAACACCGGGGAGCTGTTTTTT
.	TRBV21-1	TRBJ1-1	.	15	CASSKTGTGYTEAFF	TGTGCCAGCAGCAAAACCGGGACAGGATACACTGAAGCTTTCTTT
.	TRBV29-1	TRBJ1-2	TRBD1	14	CSVLDRGMSYGYTF	TGCAGCGTTTTGGACAGGGGGATGTCCTATGGCTACACCTTC
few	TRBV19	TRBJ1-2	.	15	CASGFSLPSLDGYTF	TGTGCCAGTGGGTTCAGCCTACCTAGCCTGGATGGCTACACCTTC
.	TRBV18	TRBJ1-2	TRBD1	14	CASSQADRGGGYTF	TGTGCCAGCTCCCAGGCGGACAGGGGAGGGGGCTACACCTTC